This T cell receptor beta chain was profiled in a study of blood T cells in healthy people across ages. This CDR3 is built from 15 residues. In germline, CDR1 is MNHEY, CDR2 SVGEGT. With regard to this clonotype: Its antigen is unknown. At one end the junction does not follow the germline gene, possibly because of a read error.

PCR was performed a second time for about 7 to 12 cycles using a sample-barcoded 5' primer and a J-beta primer mix. TCRdb recomputed calls from the 5' RACE reads with MiXCR, one row per CDR3 protein. The sample has around 1,000,000 distinct CDR3 sequences; around 25% are singletons. Study-level results: Without sorted subsets, naive and antigen-experienced compartments could not be conclusively compared.

The same sample was also studied in work on T cells of mothers and their children. From that report: Donors comprised three healthy Caucasian mothers plus their six children. Using roughly 1.4 ug per 15 ul, all extracted RNA underwent cDNA synthesis.

The rearrangement links TRBV6-2 or TRBV6-3 to TRBJ1-1; perhaps TRBD1 as D (5 bases). Sequencing used blood. This receptor was taken from a girl aged 2 to 10 in good health. Written as DNA, the CDR3 is TGTGCCAGCAGTGACTCATGGATCGGGGCCACTGAAGCTTTCTTT. Amino acids: CASSDSWIGATEAFF.